One TCR beta chain is described in this entry. The antigen remains undetermined. Germline assignment: CDR1 SGDLS and CDR2 YYNGEE. This CDR3 is built from 16 residues. Trimming left V 4 bases short and J 1 base short, with 17 bases between. The data were produced by immunoSEQ multiplex PCR, yet TCRdb's version contains in-frame clones alone and is incomplete. The sample lists about 370,000 clones; 80% to 90% were seen once. Treatment described: 15 to 20 received Ad26.COV2.S at low or high dose, single or two shots; roughly 5 received placebo; per-sample allocation not given. Samples were taken on day 63 after the first vaccine or placebo injection. The sample is drawn from a study of Ad26.COV2.S vaccination and SARS-CoV-2 variants. For the study at large: Once or twice, 56 days apart, Ad26.COV2.S was delivered intramuscularly.

General study points: Total T cell responses may have been underestimated by the TCR breadth and depth analyses. Breadth of non-spike TCRs did not differ between vaccinees and placebo recipients.

V and J are TRBV9 and TRBJ1-1; the D gene is possibly TRBD1 (6 bases). The material was peripheral blood, obtained in a trial of Ad26.COV2.S vaccine versus placebo. The TCR comes from a person between 18 and 65 years old who received the Ad26.COV2.S COVID-19 vaccine or a placebo. The CDR3 DNA follows: TGTGCCAGCAGCCAAAATCACAGGGCAACGAACACTGAAGCTTTCTTT. It is translated as CASSQNHRATNTEAFF.